This paragraph reports one TCR beta chain. Its antigen is currently unknown. Trimming pared 4 bases from V and 7 bases from J, leaving 17 bases between. Germline values: CDR1 SGHRS, CDR2 YFSETQ. This CDR3 spans 15 amino acids. The data were taken from a study of beta chain features in type 1 diabetes. Findings and limits, study-wide: The study found moderately but significantly shorter TCRB CDR3s in all four CD4+ subsets of Type 1 diabetes patients. More deletions and fewer insertions at VDJ junctions were seen in type 1 diabetes patients. PCR, the amplification step, might favor shorter templates, equally in patients and controls.

Reverse transcribing all isolated RNA meant expressed TCRB transcripts were sequenced. Method: immunoSEQ multiplex PCR; TCRdb's copy keeps in-frame clones and lacks some. The sample consists of about 140,000 clones, 9.5% to 10% of them appearing once. Cell sorting via CD45RO/CCR7/CD25/CD127/CD95/CD27 was performed to obtain CD4+ naive, central memory, regulatory and stem cell-like memory cells. J is TRBJ1-4 and V is TRBV5-1; D perhaps matches TRBD1 (6 bases). This TCR derives from a woman aged 40 to 50 in good health. The sequenced sample consisted of central memory CD4+ T cells from blood. The CDR3 is CASSATGQPFEKLFF. As DNA, the CDR3 is TGCGCCAGCAGCGCGACAGGACAGCCCTTTGAAAAACTGTTTTTT.